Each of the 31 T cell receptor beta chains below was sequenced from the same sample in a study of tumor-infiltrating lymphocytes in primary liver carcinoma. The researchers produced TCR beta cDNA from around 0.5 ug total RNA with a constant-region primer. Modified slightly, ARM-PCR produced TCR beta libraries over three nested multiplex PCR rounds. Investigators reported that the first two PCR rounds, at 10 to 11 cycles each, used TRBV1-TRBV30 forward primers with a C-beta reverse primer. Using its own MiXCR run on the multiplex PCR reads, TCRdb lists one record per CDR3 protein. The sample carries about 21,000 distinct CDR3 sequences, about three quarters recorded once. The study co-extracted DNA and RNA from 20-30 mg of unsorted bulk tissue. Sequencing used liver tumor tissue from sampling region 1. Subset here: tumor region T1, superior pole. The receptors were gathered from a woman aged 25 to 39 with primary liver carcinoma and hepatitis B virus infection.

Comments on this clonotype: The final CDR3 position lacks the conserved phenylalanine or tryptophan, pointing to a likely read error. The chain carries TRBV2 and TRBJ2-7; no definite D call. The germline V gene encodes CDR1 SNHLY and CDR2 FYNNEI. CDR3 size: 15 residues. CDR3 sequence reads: CASSDPRPGTYKQYL. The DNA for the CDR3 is TGTGCCAGCAGTGATCCGCGGCCAGGAACCTACAAGCAGTACTTA.

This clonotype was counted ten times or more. In DNA form, the CDR3 reads TGTGCCAGCAGCTTAGGGAATCAGCCCCAGCATTTT. It codes for CASSLGNQPQHF. This chain joins TRBV5-6 and TRBJ1-5; no clear D. V lost 2 bases, J lost 4 bases, and 4 bases lay in between. CDR1 and CDR2 (germline): SGHDT, YYEEEE. The CDR3 is 12 residues long.

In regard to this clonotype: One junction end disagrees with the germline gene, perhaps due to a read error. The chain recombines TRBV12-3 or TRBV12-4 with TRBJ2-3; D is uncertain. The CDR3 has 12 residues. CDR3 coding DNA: TGTGCCAGCAGTACTGGCCACGATACGCACTATTTT. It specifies CASSTGHDTHYF.

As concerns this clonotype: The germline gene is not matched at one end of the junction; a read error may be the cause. The CDR3 DNA is TGTGCCAGCATGGAAGGGAACACTGAAGCTTTCTTC. It translates to CASMEGNTEAFF. The chain is built from TRBV11-3 and TRBJ1-1; no reliable D call. Germline-derived CDR1 and CDR2 are SGHNT and YENEEA. This CDR3 region has 12 residues.

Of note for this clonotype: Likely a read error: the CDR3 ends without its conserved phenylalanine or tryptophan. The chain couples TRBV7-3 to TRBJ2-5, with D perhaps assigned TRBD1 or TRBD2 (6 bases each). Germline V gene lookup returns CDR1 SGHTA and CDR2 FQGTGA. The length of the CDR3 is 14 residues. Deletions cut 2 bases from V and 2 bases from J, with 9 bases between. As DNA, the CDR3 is TGTGCCAGCAGCTTATGGGGGGCTCAAGAGACCCAGTACATC. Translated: CASSLWGAQETQYI.

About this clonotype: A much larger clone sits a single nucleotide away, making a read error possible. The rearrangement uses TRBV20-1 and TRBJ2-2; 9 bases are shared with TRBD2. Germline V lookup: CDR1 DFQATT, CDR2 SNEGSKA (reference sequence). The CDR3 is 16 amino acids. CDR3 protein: CCASDGGRGNTGELFF. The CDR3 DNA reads TGCTGTGCTAGTGACGGCGGGAGGGGGAACACCGGGGAGCTGTTTTTT.

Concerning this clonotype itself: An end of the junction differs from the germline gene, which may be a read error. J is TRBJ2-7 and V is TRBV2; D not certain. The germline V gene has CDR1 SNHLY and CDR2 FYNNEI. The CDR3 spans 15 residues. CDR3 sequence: CDSSNLRPGTYEQYF. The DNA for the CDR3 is TGTGACAGCAGTAATCTGCGACCAGGAACCTACGAGCAGTACTTC.

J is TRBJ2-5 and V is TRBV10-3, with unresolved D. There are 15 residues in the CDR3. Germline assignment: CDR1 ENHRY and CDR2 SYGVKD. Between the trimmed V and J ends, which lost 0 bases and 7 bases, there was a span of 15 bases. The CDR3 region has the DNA TGTGCCATCAGTGAGTCGGCCACCAGAGAAGGGACCCAGTACTTC. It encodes CAISESATREGTQYF.

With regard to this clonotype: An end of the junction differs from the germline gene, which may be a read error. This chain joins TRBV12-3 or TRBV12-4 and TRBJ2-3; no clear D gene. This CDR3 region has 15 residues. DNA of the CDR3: TGTGTCAGCAGTTTTCCACCTCCTGGCACAGATACGCAGTATTTT. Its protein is CVSSFPPPGTDTQYF.

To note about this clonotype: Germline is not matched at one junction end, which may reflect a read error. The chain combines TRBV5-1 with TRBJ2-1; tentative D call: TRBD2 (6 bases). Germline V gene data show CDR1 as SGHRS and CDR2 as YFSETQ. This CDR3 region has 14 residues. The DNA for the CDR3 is TGCTCCAGCAGATTAAGCGCGGGGTACAATGAGCAGTTCTTC. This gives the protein CSSRLSAGYNEQFF.

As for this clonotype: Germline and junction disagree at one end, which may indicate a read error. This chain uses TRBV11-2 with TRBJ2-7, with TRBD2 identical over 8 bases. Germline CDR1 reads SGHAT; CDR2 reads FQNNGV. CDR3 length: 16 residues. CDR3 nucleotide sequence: TGTGCCAGCAGCTTAGCACCTAGCGGGCGCTCCTATGAGCTGTACTTC. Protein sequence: CASSLAPSGRSYELYF. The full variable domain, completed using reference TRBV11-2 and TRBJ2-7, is EAGVAQSPRYKIIEKRQSVAFWCNPISGHATLYWYQQILGQGPKLLIQFQNNGVVDDSQLPKDRFSAERLKGVDSTLKIQPAKLEDSAVYLCASSLAPSGRSYELYFGPGTRLTVT.

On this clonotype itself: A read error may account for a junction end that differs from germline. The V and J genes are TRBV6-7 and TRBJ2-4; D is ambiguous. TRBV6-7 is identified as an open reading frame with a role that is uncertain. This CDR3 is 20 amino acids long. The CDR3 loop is CDSSYSSTEAHARAENIQYF. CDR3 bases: TGTGACAGCAGTTACTCGTCGACGGAAGCACACGCTCGCGCCGAAAACATTCAGTACTTC.

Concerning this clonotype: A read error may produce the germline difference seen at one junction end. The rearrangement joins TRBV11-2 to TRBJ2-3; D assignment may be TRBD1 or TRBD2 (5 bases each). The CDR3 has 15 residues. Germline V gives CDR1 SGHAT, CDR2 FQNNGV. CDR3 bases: TGTACCAGCAGCTTAGAGGCTAGTGGGACGGATAAGCAGTATTTT. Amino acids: CTSSLEASGTDKQYF.

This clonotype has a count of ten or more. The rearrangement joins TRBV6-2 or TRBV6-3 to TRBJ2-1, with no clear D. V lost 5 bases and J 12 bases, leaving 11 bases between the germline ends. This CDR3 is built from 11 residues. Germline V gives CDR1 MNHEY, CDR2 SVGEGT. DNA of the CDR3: TGTGCCAGCAGTGACGGCGACGGGCAGTTCTTC. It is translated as CASSDGDGQFF.

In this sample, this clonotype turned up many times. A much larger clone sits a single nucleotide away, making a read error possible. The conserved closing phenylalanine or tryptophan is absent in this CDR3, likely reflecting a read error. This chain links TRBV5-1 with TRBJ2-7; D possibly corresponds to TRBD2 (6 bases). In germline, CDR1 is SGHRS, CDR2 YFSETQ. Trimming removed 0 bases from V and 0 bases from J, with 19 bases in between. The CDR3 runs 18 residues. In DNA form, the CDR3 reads TGCGCCAGCAGCTTGGGGGTCTTCGGGAGTTCGAGCTCCTACGAGCAGTACCTC. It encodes CASSLGVFGSSSSYEQYL.

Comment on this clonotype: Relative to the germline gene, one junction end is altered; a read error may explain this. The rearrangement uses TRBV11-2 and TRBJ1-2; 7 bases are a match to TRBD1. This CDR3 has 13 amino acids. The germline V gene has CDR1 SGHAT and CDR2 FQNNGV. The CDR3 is CASTQGGDGGYSF. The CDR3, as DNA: TGTGCCAGCACTCAGGGGGGGGATGGAGGCTACTCTTTC. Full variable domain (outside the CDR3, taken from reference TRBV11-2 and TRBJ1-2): EAGVAQSPRYKIIEKRQSVAFWCNPISGHATLYWYQQILGQGPKLLIQFQNNGVVDDSQLPKDRFSAERLKGVDSTLKIQPAKLEDSAVYLCASTQGGDGGYSFGSGTRLTVV.

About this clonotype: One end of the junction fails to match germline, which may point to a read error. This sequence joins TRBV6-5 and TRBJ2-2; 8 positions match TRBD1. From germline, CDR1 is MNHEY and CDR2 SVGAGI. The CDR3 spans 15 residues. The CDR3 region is CPNSPRTGFTGKLFF. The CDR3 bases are TGTCCCAACAGTCCGCGGACAGGGTTCACCGGGAAGCTGTTTTTT.

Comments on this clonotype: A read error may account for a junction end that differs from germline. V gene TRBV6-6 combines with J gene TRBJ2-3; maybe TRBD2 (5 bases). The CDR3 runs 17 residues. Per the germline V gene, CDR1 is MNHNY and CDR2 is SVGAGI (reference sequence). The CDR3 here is CARSSTLDRGGQIGQYF. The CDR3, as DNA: TGTGCCAGAAGTTCCACCCTAGACCGTGGAGGCCAGATAGGGCAGTATTTT.

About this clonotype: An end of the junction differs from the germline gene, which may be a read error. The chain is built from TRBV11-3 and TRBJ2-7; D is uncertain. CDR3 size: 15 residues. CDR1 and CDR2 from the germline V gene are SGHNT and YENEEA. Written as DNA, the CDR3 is TGTGCAAGCAGCTTCTGGGCAGGTACAACCTACGAGCAGTACTTC. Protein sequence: CASSFWAGTTYEQYF.

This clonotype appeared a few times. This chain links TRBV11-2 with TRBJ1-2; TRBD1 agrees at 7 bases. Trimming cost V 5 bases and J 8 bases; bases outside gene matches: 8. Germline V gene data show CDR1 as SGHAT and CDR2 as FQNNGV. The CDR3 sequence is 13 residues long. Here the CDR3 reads CASSPRQGSGYTF. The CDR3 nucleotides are TGTGCCAGCAGCCCCCGACAGGGAAGCGGCTACACCTTC. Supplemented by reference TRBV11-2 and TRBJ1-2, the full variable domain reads EAGVAQSPRYKIIEKRQSVAFWCNPISGHATLYWYQQILGQGPKLLIQFQNNGVVDDSQLPKDRFSAERLKGVDSTLKIQPAKLEDSAVYLCASSPRQGSGYTFGSGTRLTVV.

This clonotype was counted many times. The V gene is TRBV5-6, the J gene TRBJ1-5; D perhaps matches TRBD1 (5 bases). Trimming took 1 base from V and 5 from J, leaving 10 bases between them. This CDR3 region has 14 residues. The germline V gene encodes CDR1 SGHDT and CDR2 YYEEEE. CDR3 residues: CASSLSGTHQPQHF. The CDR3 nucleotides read TGTGCCAGCAGCTTGAGTGGGACCCATCAGCCCCAGCATTTT.

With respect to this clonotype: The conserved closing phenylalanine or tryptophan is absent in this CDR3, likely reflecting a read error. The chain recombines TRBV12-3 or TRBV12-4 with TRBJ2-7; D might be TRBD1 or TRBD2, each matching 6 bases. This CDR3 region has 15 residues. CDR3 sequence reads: CASSFRGQCNHEQYL. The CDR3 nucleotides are TGTGCCAGTAGTTTTCGGGGGCAGTGTAATCACGAGCAGTACTTA.

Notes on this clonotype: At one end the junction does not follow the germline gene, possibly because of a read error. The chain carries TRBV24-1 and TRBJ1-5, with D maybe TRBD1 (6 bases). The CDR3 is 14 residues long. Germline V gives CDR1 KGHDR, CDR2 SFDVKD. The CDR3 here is CVTTKRGMNQPQHF. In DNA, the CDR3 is TGTGTCACCACCAAAAGGGGGATGAATCAACCCCAGCATTTT.

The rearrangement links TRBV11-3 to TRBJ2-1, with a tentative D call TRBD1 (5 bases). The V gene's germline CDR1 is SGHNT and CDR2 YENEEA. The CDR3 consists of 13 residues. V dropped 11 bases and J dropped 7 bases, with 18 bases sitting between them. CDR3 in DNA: TGTGCCGGCGCCAACAGGAGTGGGAATGAGCAGTTCTTC. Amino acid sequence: CAGANRSGNEQFF. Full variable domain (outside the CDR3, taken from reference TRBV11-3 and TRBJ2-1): EAGVVQSPRYKIIEKKQPVAFWCNPISGHNTLYWYLQNLGQGPELLIRYENEEAVDDSQLPKDRFSAERLKGVDSTLKIQPAELGDSAVYLCAGANRSGNEQFFGPGTRLTVL.

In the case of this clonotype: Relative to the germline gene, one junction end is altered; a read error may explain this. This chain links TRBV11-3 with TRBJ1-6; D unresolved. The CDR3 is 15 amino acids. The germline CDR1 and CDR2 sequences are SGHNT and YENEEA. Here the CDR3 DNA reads TGTGACAGCAGCTTTAAGTGGAACTATAATTCATCCCTCCACTTT. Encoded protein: CDSSFKWNYNSSLHF.

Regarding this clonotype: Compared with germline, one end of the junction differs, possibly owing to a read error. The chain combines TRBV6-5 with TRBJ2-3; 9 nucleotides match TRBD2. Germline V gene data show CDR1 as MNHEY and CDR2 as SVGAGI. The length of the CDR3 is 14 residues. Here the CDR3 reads CASNEAGGQDTQYF. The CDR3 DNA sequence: TGTGCCAGCAATGAAGCGGGAGGTCAAGACACGCAGTACTTT.

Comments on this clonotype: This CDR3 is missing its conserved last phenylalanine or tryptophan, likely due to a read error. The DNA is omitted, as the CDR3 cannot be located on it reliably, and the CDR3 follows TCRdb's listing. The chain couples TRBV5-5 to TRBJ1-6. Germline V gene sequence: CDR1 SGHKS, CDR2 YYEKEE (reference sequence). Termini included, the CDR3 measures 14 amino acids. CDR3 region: CAGSLDVSNSPLNS.

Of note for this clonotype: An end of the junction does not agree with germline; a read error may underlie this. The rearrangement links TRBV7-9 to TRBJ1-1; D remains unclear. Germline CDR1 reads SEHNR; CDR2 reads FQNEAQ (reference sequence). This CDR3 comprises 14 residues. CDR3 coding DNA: TGTGCCAGCAACTTAGGGCTTCCAAACGGCGGAGCTTTCTTT. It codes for CASNLGLPNGGAFF.

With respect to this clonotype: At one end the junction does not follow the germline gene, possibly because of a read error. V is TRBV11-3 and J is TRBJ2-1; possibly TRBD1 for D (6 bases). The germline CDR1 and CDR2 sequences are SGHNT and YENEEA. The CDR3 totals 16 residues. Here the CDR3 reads CAGSSTGHVFFDEQFF. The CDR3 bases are TGTGCCGGCAGTTCAACGGGACACGTCTTCTTCGATGAGCAGTTCTTC.

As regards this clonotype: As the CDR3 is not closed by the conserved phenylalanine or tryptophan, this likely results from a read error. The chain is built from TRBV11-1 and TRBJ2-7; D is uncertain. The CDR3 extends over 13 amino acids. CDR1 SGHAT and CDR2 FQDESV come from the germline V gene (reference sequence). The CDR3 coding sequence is TGTACCAGCAGCTTAGGATACCTCCGCAAGCAGTACCTC. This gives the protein CTSSLGYLRKQYL.

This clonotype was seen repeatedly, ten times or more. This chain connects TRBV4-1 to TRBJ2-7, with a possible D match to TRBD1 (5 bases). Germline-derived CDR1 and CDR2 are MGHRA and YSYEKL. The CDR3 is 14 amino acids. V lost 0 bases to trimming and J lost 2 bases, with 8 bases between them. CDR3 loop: CASSQEGQAYEQYF. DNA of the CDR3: TGCGCCAGCAGCCAAGAGGGGCAGGCCTACGAGCAGTACTTC.